The 7 T cell receptor beta chains below were found in one sample sequenced in a study of blood T cell repertoires in COVID-19. Repertoires were generated with immunoSEQ multiplex PCR, while TCRdb's copy carries only in-frame clones and drops some. The sample yields 150,000 to 200,000 clones, approximately 91% seen once. Specimen: peripheral blood. The receptors come from a man aged 18 to 29 with acute or convalescent COVID-19.

This clone appeared once. The V gene is TRBV5-1, the J gene TRBJ2-1, with D tentatively TRBD2 (6 bases). V shed 0 bases and J shed 0 bases, with 16 bases lying between them. Germline assignment: CDR1 SGHRS and CDR2 YFSETQ. The CDR3 is 18 amino acids. The CDR3 coding sequence is TGCGCCAGCAGCTTGGAGTCTCTAGCGTTTAGCTCCTACAATGAGCAGTTCTTC. Amino acid sequence: CASSLESLAFSSYNEQFF.

V usage is TRBV19 and J usage is TRBJ2-7; TRBD1 might be the D (6 bases). V lost 4 bases and J lost 2, with 12 bases in between. Germline V gene sequence: CDR1 LNHDA, CDR2 SQIVND (reference sequence). This CDR3 contains 14 residues. The CDR3 here is CASSRPGQTYEQYF. DNA for the CDR3: TGTGCCAGTAGTAGACCGGGACAAACCTACGAGCAGTACTTC.

V is TRBV6-1 and J is TRBJ1-6, with TRBD1 matching over 7 bases. V shed 9 bases and J 4 bases; nucleotides not matched to a gene: 3. The CDR3 spans 13 residues. In germline, CDR1 is MNHNS, CDR2 SASEGT. CDR3: CASSTGYNSPLHF. DNA of the CDR3: TGTGCCAGTTCGACAGGGTATAATTCACCCCTCCACTTT.

In its sample, this clone was seen a few times. V and J are TRBV4-1 and TRBJ2-1, with 7 bases lining up with TRBD1. Germline CDR1 MGHRA, CDR2 YSYEKL. The CDR3 contains 15 residues. V shed 3 bases and J 8 bases; nucleotides not matched to a gene: 10. DNA for the CDR3: TGCGCCAGCAGCCATCCCACAGGGGTGACGTATGAGCAGTTCTTC. As protein: CASSHPTGVTYEQFF.

V gene TRBV9 combines with J gene TRBJ2-5; 11 nucleotides align to TRBD1. The CDR3 covers 15 residues. Unmatched junction bases numbered 5, after V lost 2 bases and J lost 5 bases. Germline V CDR1 and CDR2: SGDLS, YYNGEE. CDR3 residues: CASSVGTGGLETQYF. For the CDR3, the DNA is TGTGCCAGCAGCGTCGGGACAGGGGGTCTGGAGACCCAGTACTTC. Supplemented by reference TRBV9 and TRBJ2-5, the full variable domain reads DSGVTQTPKHLITATGQRVTLRCSPRSGDLSVYWYQQSLDQGLQFLIQYYNGEERAKGNILERFSAQQFPDLHSELNLSSLELGDSALYFCASSVGTGGLETQYFGPGTRLLVL.

The V gene is TRBV7-6, the J gene TRBJ2-1, with 10 bases matching TRBD2. Losses at the gene ends were 2 bases for V and 8 bases for J; bases not matched to a gene: 6. Germline CDR1 reads SGHVS; CDR2 reads FNYEAQ. This CDR3 spans 15 amino acids. The CDR3 DNA is TGTGCCAGCAGCTTAAGAACTAGCGGGAACGATGAGCAGTTCTTC. This encodes CASSLRTSGNDEQFF.

The rearrangement uses TRBV12-3 or TRBV12-4 and TRBJ2-2; D uncertain. V was clipped by 0 bases and J by 5 bases, with 4 bases between them. The CDR3 loop spans 13 amino acids. CDR3 sequence (DNA): TGTGCCAGCAGTTTAGCCCCTACCGGGGAGCTGTTTTTT. Translation: CASSLAPTGELFF.